One and the same sample provided the 22 T cell receptor beta chains below, sequenced in a study of T cells after yellow fever vaccination (dated 2019 in TCRdb). Library creation used 5' RACE. The run used an Illumina NovaSeq 6000. TCRdb ran its own pipeline on the public reads, namely fastp trimming at Q25 and MiXCR clone calling, and kept in-frame beta chains. Duplicate CDR3 protein sequences are folded into a single record with the most common DNA and genes. The sample table records some 200,000 distinct CDR3 sequences; 9.5% to 12% of these occur just once. The ten largest clones take up 35% to 45% of the sample. Sample treatment or condition, as interpreted from the label and publication: live attenuated yellow fever vaccine strain. The specimen comprised CD8+ T cells sorted from PBMCs, sampled 15 days after the yellow fever booster vaccination. These receptors came from a man aged 18 to 30 who received the YFV17D yellow fever vaccine.

V gene TRBV7-8 combines with J gene TRBJ2-1; D is possibly TRBD1 (6 bases). V lost 2 bases, J lost 5 bases, and 13 bases lay in between. This CDR3 contains 15 residues. The V gene's germline CDR1 is SGHVS and CDR2 FQNEAQ. The CDR3 DNA reads as TGTGCCAGCAGCTTAAGGCGGACAGCAAACAATGAGCAGTTCTTC. Translation gives CASSLRRTANNEQFF.

This clonotype was detected a few times. The chain is built from TRBV7-2 and TRBJ2-5, with D possibly TRBD2 on 5 matching bases. The CDR3 sequence is 12 residues long. From germline, CDR1 is SGHTA and CDR2 FQGNSA. The ends were cut back, 8 bases at V and 3 bases at J, with 10 bases in the middle. The CDR3 here is CASRGGEETQYF. The DNA of the CDR3 is TGTGCCAGCCGAGGAGGTGAAGAGACCCAGTACTTC.

This clonotype was observed a few times. The CDR3 DNA sequence: TGCAGTGCCGATGACCGAAGATACACTGAAGCTTTCTTT. Translated: CSADDRRYTEAFF. The V call is TRBV20-1, the J call TRBJ1-1; D remains unclear. CDR1 and CDR2 (germline): DFQATT, SNEGSKA (reference sequence). CDR3 length equals 13 residues. V lost 6 bases to trimming and J lost 3 bases, with 14 bases between them.

This clonotype was seen many times. The chain carries TRBV29-1 and TRBJ2-4; D is undetermined. The CDR3 runs to 12 residues. V was clipped by 3 bases and J by 6 bases, with 9 bases between them. CDR1 and CDR2 from the germline V gene are SQVTM and ANQGSEA. Here the CDR3 DNA reads TGCAGCGTTGACTCCGGATTAAACATTCAGTACTTC. As protein: CSVDSGLNIQYF.

This chain joins TRBV6-2 or TRBV6-3 and TRBJ2-2, with D unclear. The V gene lost 10 bases and the J gene lost 1 base, with 10 bases spanning the gap. The germline V gene has CDR1 MNHEY and CDR2 SVGEGT. The length of the CDR3 is 13 residues. This CDR3 reads CAISWRNTGELFF. The CDR3 DNA follows: TGTGCCATCTCCTGGCGGAACACCGGGGAGCTGTTTTTT.

The rearrangement joins TRBV27 to TRBJ2-3; no firm D call. In germline, CDR1 is MNHEY, CDR2 SMNVEV (reference sequence). The CDR3 spans 12 residues. V lost 8 bases and J 4 bases, leaving 10 bases between the germline ends. CDR3 bases: TGTGCCAGCTCGATCCCAGCAGATACGCAGTATTTT. Residues: CASSIPADTQYF.

This chain joins TRBV2 and TRBJ2-5; 16 bases fit TRBD2. The CDR3 totals 16 residues. Germline CDR1 is SNHLY and CDR2 is FYNNEI. With V trimmed by 6 bases and J by 5 bases, 6 bases remained unmatched. The chain's CDR3 is CASRGTSGGAGETQYF. As DNA, the CDR3 is TGTGCCAGCAGGGGGACTAGCGGGGGGGCTGGGGAGACCCAGTACTTC.

The rearrangement joins TRBV6-5 to TRBJ1-1; D remains ambiguous. Germline CDR1 reads MNHEY; CDR2 reads SVGAGI. V was trimmed by 6 bases and J by 5 bases, leaving 16 bases between them. The CDR3 runs to 14 residues. The CDR3 reads CASSPSGRRTEAFF. In DNA, the CDR3 is TGTGCCAGCAGCCCCTCGGGCCGTAGGACTGAAGCTTTCTTT.

There are a few counts of this clonotype. V is TRBV5-4 and J is TRBJ2-7; 7 nucleotides agree with TRBD1. Germline trimming cut 2 bases from V and 5 bases from J; bases unmatched to any gene: 7. The CDR3 totals 14 residues. CDR1 and CDR2 (germline): SGHNT, YYREEE (reference sequence). The CDR3 is CASSFRGGEDEQYF. The CDR3 coding sequence is TGTGCCAGCAGCTTCCGAGGGGGCGAGGACGAGCAGTACTTC.

This clonotype has a handful of counts. The chain has TRBV4-2 and TRBJ2-2; TRBD2 matches 7 bases. With 4 bases clipped from V and 6 bases from J, the junction kept 8 bases outside the gene matches. The germline V gene has CDR1 LGHNA and CDR2 YNFKEQ. The CDR3 loop spans 15 amino acids. CDR3 DNA sequence: TGTGCCAGCAGCCGCCGCGGGGGAGCCGCCGGGGAGCTGTTTTTT. The encoded protein is CASSRRGGAAGELFF.

DNA of the CDR3: TGTGCCAGCAAGAACCGCCGATACACTGAAGCTTTCTTT. Translated, it gives CASKNRRYTEAFF. This chain connects TRBV28 to TRBJ1-1; no reliable D call. The CDR3 has 13 residues. CDR1 and CDR2 from the germline V gene are MDHEN and SYDVKM. Trimming took 7 bases from V and 3 from J, leaving 12 bases between them.

This clonotype was detected a few times. The chain carries TRBV5-4 and TRBJ2-1; D call uncertain. Trimming cost V 1 base and J 9 bases, with 8 bases left between them. Germline V CDR1 and CDR2: SGHNT, YYREEE (reference sequence). The CDR3 runs 12 residues. Here the CDR3 reads CASSLMSGEQFF. The CDR3 nucleotides are TGTGCCAGCAGCTTGATGTCGGGTGAGCAGTTCTTC.

The V gene is TRBV12-3 or TRBV12-4, the J gene TRBJ2-2, with D unclear. There are 12 residues in the CDR3. Trimming removed 3 bases from V and 7 bases from J, with 6 bases in between. CDR3 protein: CASSFAGGELFF. As DNA, the CDR3 is TGTGCCAGCAGTTTTGCCGGCGGGGAGCTGTTTTTT.

A few counts support this clonotype. V is TRBV3-1 and J is TRBJ1-1, with D possibly matching TRBD1 (5 bases). Germline V gives CDR1 LGHDT, CDR2 YNNKEL (reference sequence). The CDR3 spans 13 residues. V was clipped by 2 bases and J by 4 bases, with 8 bases between them. CDR3 in amino acids: CASSQRGFTEAFF. CDR3 DNA: TGTGCCAGCAGCCAACGGGGGTTCACTGAAGCTTTCTTT.

A few counts support this clonotype. J is TRBJ2-7 and V is TRBV6-5; 8 bases align to TRBD2. CDR1 is MNHEY, CDR2 SVGAGI, per germline. With 6 bases clipped from V and 2 bases from J, the junction kept 15 bases outside the gene matches. The CDR3 contains 17 residues. The CDR3 region has the DNA TGTGCCAGCAGGCCCACCATACTAGCGGAGAATCCCTACGAGCAGTACGTC. It is translated as CASRPTILAENPYEQYV.

In this sample, this clonotype turned up a few times. J is TRBJ2-7 and V is TRBV7-9, with 13 bases that match TRBD2. V lost 3 bases to trimming and J lost 1 base; unmatched junction nucleotides: 0. In germline, CDR1 is SEHNR, CDR2 FQNEAQ (reference sequence). This CDR3 has 15 amino acids. In DNA, the CDR3 is TGTGCCAGCAGCTTGACTAGCGGGGGGTCCTACGAGCAGTACTTC. Its protein product is CASSLTSGGSYEQYF.

This clonotype was detected many times. The CDR3 here is CASSWTGLNTEAFF. DNA of the CDR3: TGTGCCAGCAGCTGGACAGGGTTGAACACTGAAGCTTTCTTT. The genes are TRBV5-5 and TRBJ1-1; TRBD1 aligns across 8 bases. V lost 3 bases, J lost 0 bases, and 1 base stayed unmatched. Germline V gene lookup returns CDR1 SGHKS and CDR2 YYEKEE (reference sequence). The CDR3 is made up of 14 amino acids.

This clonotype occurred a few times. V usage is TRBV4-2 and J usage is TRBJ2-1; weak D call: TRBD1 (6 bases). V shed 0 bases and J shed 11 bases, with 8 bases lying between them. Germline V gene data show CDR1 as LGHNA and CDR2 as YNFKEQ. This CDR3 contains 12 residues. The chain's CDR3 is CASSQEGTKQFF. The CDR3 DNA sequence: TGTGCCAGCAGCCAAGAGGGGACAAAGCAGTTCTTC.

At least ten counts were recorded for this clonotype. The rearrangement links TRBV4-1 to TRBJ2-3; possible D gene TRBD2, 6 bases. This CDR3 has 14 amino acids. Germline V gene lookup returns CDR1 MGHRA and CDR2 YSYEKL. Trimming removed 0 bases at V and 10 bases at J, with 14 bases between. The CDR3 nucleotides read TGCGCCAGCAGCCAAGAACGGGGGATACGGGCGCAGTATTTT. Protein: CASSQERGIRAQYF.

The CDR3: CASSLLEGIDGYTF. CDR3 DNA sequence: TGTGCCAGCAGTTTGCTAGAAGGGATCGATGGCTACACCTTC. The chain links TRBV12-3 or TRBV12-4 to TRBJ1-2; no clear D gene. The CDR3 sequence is 14 residues long. The V end lost 3 bases, the J end lost 6 bases, and 14 bases lay between the germline ends.

This rearrangement joins TRBV6-5 to TRBJ2-1; D is uncertain. From germline, CDR1 is MNHEY and CDR2 SVGAGI. V lost 0 bases and J 7 bases, leaving 7 bases between the germline ends. The CDR3 contains 13 residues. The CDR3 sequence is CASSYSNLNEQFF. CDR3 sequence (DNA): TGTGCCAGCAGTTACTCGAATTTAAATGAGCAGTTCTTC.

This chain uses TRBV6-1 with TRBJ2-3; a possible D gene is TRBD2 (6 bases). There are 16 residues in the CDR3. V was cut by 6 bases and J by 3 bases, with 19 bases left in between. Looked up from germline, CDR1 is MNHNS and CDR2 is SASEGT. The chain's CDR3 is CASSLGGLSRTDTQYF. CDR3 nucleotide sequence: TGTGCCAGCAGCCTTGGGGGGTTAAGTAGAACAGATACGCAGTATTTT.